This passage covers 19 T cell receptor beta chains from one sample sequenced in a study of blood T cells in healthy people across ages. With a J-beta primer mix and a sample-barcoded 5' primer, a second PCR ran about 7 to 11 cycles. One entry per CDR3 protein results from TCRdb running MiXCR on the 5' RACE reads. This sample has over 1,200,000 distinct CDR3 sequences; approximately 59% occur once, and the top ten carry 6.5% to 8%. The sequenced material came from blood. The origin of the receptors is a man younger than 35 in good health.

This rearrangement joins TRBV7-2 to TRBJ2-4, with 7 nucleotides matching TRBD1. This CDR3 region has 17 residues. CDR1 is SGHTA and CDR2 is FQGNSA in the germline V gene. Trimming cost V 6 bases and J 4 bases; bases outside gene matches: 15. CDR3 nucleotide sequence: TGTGCCAGCAGTGAAGGGGTTTTGACAGGGATAAAAAACATTCAGTACTTC. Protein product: CASSEGVLTGIKNIQYF.

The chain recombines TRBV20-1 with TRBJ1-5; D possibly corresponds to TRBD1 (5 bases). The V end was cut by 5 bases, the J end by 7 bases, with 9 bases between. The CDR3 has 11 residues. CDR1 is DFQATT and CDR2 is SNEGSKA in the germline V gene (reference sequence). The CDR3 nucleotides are TGCAGTGCTGGGGGGGGACAGCCCCAGCATTTT. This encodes CSAGGGQPQHF.

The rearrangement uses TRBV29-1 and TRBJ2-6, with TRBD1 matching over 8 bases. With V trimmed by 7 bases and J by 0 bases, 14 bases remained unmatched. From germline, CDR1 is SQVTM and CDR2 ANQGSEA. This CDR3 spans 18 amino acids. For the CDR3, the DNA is TGCAGCGCACGACTGCAGGGGGCTCACTACTCTGGGGCCAACGTCCTGACTTTC. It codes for CSARLQGAHYSGANVLTF.

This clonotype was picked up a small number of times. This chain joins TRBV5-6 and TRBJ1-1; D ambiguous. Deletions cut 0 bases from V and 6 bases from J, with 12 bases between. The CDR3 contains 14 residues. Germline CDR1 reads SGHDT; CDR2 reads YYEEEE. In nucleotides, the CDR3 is TGTGCCAGCAGCTTGGGGGCTTGGGTGGCTGAAGCTTTCTTT. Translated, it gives CASSLGAWVAEAFF.

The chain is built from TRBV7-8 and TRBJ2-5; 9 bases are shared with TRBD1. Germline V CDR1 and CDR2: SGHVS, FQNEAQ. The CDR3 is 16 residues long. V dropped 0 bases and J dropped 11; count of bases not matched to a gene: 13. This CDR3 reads CASSLAPGQGHNEQYF. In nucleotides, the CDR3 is TGTGCCAGCAGCTTAGCCCCGGGACAGGGCCACAATGAGCAGTACTTC. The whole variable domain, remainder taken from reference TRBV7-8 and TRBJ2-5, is GAGVSQSPRYKVAKRGQDVALRCDPISGHVSLFWYQQALGQGPEFLTYFQNEAQLDKSGLPSDRFFAERPEGSVSTLKIQRTQQEDSAVYLCASSLAPGQGHNEQYFGPGTRLLVL.

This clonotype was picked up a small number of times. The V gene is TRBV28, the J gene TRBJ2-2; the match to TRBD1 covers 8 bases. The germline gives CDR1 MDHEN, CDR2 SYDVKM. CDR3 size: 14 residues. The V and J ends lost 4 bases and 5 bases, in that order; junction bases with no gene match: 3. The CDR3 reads CASSSTGGTGELFF. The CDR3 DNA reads TGTGCCAGCAGTTCCACAGGGGGAACCGGGGAGCTGTTTTTT.

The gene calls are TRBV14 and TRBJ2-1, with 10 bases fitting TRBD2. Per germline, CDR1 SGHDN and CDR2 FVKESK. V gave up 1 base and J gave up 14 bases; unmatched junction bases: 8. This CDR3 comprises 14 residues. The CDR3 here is CASSQVRLAGEEFF. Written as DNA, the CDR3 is TGTGCCAGCAGCCAAGTTAGGCTAGCGGGAGAAGAGTTCTTC.

This CDR3 reads CASSFRGRPEAFF. Written as DNA, the CDR3 is TGTGCCAGCAGTTTCCGGGGCCGCCCCGAAGCTTTCTTT. V is TRBV28 and J is TRBJ1-1; possible D gene TRBD1, 5 bases. V was pared by 3 bases and J by 8 bases, with 13 bases between. Germline assignment: CDR1 MDHEN and CDR2 SYDVKM. The CDR3 spans 13 residues.

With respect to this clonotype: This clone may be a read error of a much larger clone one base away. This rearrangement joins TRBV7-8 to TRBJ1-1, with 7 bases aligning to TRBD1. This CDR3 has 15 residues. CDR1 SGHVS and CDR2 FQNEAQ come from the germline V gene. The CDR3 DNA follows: TGTGCCATCAGCTCGAAAACAGGGGTATGGGCTGAAGCTTTCTTT. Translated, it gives CAISSKTGVWAEAFF. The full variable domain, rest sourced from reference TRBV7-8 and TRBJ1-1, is GAGVSQSPRYKVAKRGQDVALRCDPISGHVSLFWYQQALGQGPEFLTYFQNEAQLDKSGLPSDRFFAERPEGSVSTLKIQRTQQEDSAVYLCAISSKTGVWAEAFFGQGTRLTVV.

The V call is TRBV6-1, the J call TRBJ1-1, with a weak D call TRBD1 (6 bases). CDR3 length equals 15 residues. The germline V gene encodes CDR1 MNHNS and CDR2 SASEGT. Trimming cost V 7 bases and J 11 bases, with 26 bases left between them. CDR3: CASNLSRGGASAAFF. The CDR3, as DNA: TGTGCCAGCAACCTCTCTCGGGGGGGCGCCTCGGCGGCTTTCTTT.

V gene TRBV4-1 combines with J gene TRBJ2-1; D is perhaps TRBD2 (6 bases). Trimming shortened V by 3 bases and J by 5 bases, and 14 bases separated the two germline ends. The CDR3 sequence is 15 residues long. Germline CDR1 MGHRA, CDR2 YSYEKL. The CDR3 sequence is CASSQPAGGNNEQFF. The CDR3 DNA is TGCGCCAGCAGCCAGCCAGCGGGCGGCAACAATGAGCAGTTCTTC.

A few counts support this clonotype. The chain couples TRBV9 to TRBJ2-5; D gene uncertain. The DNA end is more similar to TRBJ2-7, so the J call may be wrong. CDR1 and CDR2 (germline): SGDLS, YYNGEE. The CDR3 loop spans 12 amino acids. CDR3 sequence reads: CASSGTNFEQYF. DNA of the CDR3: TGTGCCAGCAGCGGAACAAATTTCGAGCAGTACTTC.

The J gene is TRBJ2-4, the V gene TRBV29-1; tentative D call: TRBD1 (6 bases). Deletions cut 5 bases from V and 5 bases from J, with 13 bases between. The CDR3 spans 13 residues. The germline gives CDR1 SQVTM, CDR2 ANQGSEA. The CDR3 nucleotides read TGCAGCGTTTATACAGGGATAGAAAACATTCAGTACTTC. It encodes CSVYTGIENIQYF. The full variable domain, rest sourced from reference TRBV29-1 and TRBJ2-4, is SAVISQKPSRDICQRGTSLTIQCQVDSQVTMMFWYRQQPGQSLTLIATANQGSEATYESGFVIDKFPISRPNLTFSTLTVSNMSPEDSSIYLCSVYTGIENIQYFGAGTRLSVL.

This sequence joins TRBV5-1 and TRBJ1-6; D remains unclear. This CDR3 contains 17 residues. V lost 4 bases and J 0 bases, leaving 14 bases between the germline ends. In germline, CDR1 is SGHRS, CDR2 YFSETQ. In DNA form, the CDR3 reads TGCGCCAGCAGCCCGCAGCGGGTGTCCTCCTATAATTCACCCCTCCACTTT. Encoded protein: CASSPQRVSSYNSPLHF.

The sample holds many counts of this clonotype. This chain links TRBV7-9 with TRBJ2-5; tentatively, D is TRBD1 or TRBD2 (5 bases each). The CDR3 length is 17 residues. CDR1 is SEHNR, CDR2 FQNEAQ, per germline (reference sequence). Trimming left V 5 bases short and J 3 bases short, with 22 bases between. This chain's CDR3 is CASSPGRDGKTKETQYF. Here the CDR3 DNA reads TGTGCCAGCAGCCCAGGAAGGGACGGGAAAACAAAAGAGACCCAGTACTTC. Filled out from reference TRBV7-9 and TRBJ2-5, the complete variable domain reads DTGVSQNPRHKITKRGQNVTFRCDPISEHNRLYWYRQTLGQGPEFLTYFQNEAQLEKSRLLSDRFSAERPKGSFSTLEIQRTEQGDSAMYLCASSPGRDGKTKETQYFGPGTRLLVL.

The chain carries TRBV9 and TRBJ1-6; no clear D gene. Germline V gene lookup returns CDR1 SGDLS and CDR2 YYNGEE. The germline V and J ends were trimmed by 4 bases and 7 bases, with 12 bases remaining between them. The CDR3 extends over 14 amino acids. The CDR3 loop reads CASSPPGLNSPLHF. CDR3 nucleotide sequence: TGTGCCAGCAGCCCCCCCGGGCTAAATTCACCCCTCCACTTT.

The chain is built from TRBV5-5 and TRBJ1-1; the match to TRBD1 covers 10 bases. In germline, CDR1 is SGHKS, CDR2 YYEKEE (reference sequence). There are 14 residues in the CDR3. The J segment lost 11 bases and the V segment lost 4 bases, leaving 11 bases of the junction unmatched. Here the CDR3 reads CASSPGTGDLSAFF. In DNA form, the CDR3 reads TGTGCCAGCAGCCCCGGGACAGGGGATCTAAGTGCTTTCTTT.

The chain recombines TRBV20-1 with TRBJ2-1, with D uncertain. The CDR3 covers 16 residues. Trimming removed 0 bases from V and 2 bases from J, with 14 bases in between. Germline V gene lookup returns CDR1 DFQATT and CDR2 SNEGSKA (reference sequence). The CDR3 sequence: CSARDFRTETYNEQFF. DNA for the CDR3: TGCAGTGCTAGAGATTTCAGGACGGAGACCTACAATGAGCAGTTCTTC.

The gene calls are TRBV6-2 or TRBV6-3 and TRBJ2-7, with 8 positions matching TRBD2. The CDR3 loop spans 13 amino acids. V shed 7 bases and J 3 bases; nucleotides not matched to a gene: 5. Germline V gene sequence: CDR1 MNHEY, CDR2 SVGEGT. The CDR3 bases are TGTGCCAGCACGAACGGGAGGGGCTACGAGCAGTACTTC. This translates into CASTNGRGYEQYF.